This TCR beta chain comes out of a study of blood T cell repertoires in COVID-19. In the study overall: Samples taken during acute and convalescent COVID-19 were collected in the United States, Italy and Spain. T cells, B-cell-depleted T cells, or PBMCs provided the cDNA or gDNA that served as material.

The CDR3 has 15 residues. Losses at the gene ends were 3 bases for V and 4 bases for J; bases not matched to a gene: 7. Germline-derived CDR1 and CDR2 are SGHKS and YYEKEE (reference sequence). Original processing notes: Estimation of nucleated cell counts was performed using reference gene primer amplification. Measured with immunoSEQ multiplex PCR; TCRdb has only the in-frame clones, and not every one. V and J calls and clone size are as listed in that table; D and trimming were resolved from the DNA. The data show around 70,000 clones, with approximately 89% seen just once and roughly 5% held by the top ten.

The genes are TRBV5-5 and TRBJ1-5, with 7 nucleotides matching TRBD1. The sample consisted of peripheral blood. The receptor's source is a woman in her sixties with active COVID-19. CDR3 sequence reads: CASSSGTELNQPQHF. CDR3 coding DNA: TGTGCCAGCAGCTCCGGGACAGAGCTTAATCAGCCCCAGCATTTT. Complete variable domain (other parts from reference TRBV5-5 and TRBJ1-5): DAGVTQSPTHLIKTRGQQVTLRCSPISGHKSVSWYQQVLGQGPQFIFQYYEKEERGRGNFPDRFSARQFPNYSSELNVNALLLGDSALYLCASSSGTELNQPQHFGDGTRLSIL.